One sample yielded the 7 T cell receptor beta chains listed below, sequenced in a study of T-cell memory formation after mild COVID-19 (dated by TCRdb to the early 2020s). The library relied on 5' RACE. Sequencing used an Illumina NovaSeq 6000. TCRdb applied fastp at Q25 and MiXCR to the public reads, then kept only in-frame beta chains. Identical CDR3 proteins give one entry, which carries the most common genes and DNA. The sample contains 450,000 to 650,000 distinct CDR3 sequences, approximately 20% of them found a single time. The top ten clones comprise roughly an eighth of the sample. The sequenced material came from PBMCs or a T cell subset sorted from them (not recorded which). These receptors originate from an adult woman who had mild COVID-19 (a few samples of this study predate the infection). The sample titles of this study are shuffled in the database, so cell type and time point are left out; the donor was told from shared clones.

J is TRBJ2-4 and V is TRBV5-1, with 9 bases lining up with TRBD2. This CDR3 region has 17 residues. V gave up 0 bases and J gave up 0 bases; unmatched junction bases: 4. Germline CDR1 is SGHRS and CDR2 is YFSETQ. CDR3 loop: CASSLGGGAAAKNIQYF. The CDR3 nucleotides read TGCGCCAGCAGCTTGGGCGGGGGGGCCGCAGCCAAAAACATTCAGTACTTC.

The chain has TRBV30 and TRBJ2-1; the D is unclear. The V gene lost 0 bases and the J gene lost 12 bases, with 12 bases spanning the gap. CDR3 size: 12 residues. Per the germline V gene, CDR1 is GTSNPN and CDR2 is SVGIG (reference sequence). The CDR3 region is CAWSVSKVAQFF. CDR3 DNA: TGTGCCTGGAGTGTGAGCAAAGTGGCGCAGTTCTTC.

A single count supports this clonotype. The genes are TRBV5-5 and TRBJ2-2, with D perhaps matching TRBD1 (6 bases). This CDR3 region has 13 residues. Trimming left V 7 bases short and J 4 bases short, with 11 bases between. CDR1 and CDR2 (germline): SGHKS, YYEKEE (reference sequence). CDR3 DNA sequence: TGTGCCAGCTCGGACAGAACCACCGGGGAGCTGTTTTTT. This translates into CASSDRTTGELFF.

The chain is built from TRBV4-2 and TRBJ2-7; D possibly uses TRBD1 or TRBD2 (5 bases each). From germline, CDR1 is LGHNA and CDR2 YNFKEQ. V was clipped by 0 bases and J by 5 bases, with 8 bases between them. The CDR3 loop spans 13 amino acids. The CDR3, as DNA: TGTGCCAGCAGCCAAGAAGAGGGGAACGAGCAGTACTTC. Protein product: CASSQEEGNEQYF.

For this clonotype: A read error may account for a junction end that differs from germline. This chain links TRBV3-1 with TRBJ2-5; 8 bases agree with TRBD2. This CDR3 is built from 13 residues. Germline CDR1 is LGHDT and CDR2 is YNNKEL (reference sequence). The CDR3 sequence is CASSHATSGPGIF. CDR3 DNA sequence: TGTGCCAGCAGCCACGCAACTAGCGGCCCTGGGATCTTC.

The chain employs TRBV27 and TRBJ2-1; TRBD2 matches 10 bases. Unmatched junction bases numbered 8, after V lost 6 bases and J lost 6 bases. This CDR3 has 15 residues. Germline V CDR1 and CDR2: MNHEY, SMNVEV (reference sequence). CDR3 in DNA: TGTGCCAGCAGCTATCTAGCGGGAGTGGGCAATGAGCAGTTCTTC. It specifies CASSYLAGVGNEQFF.

In its sample, this clonotype was seen a few times. The chain links TRBV7-3 to TRBJ2-5; TRBD1 matches 7 bases. Germline CDR1 and CDR2: SGHTA and FQGTGA. This CDR3 spans 12 amino acids. Losses at the gene ends were 5 bases for V and 7 bases for J; bases not matched to a gene: 4. The CDR3 DNA sequence: TGTGCCAGCAGCCGCCCAGGGGGGACCCAGTACTTC. Encoded protein: CASSRPGGTQYF.